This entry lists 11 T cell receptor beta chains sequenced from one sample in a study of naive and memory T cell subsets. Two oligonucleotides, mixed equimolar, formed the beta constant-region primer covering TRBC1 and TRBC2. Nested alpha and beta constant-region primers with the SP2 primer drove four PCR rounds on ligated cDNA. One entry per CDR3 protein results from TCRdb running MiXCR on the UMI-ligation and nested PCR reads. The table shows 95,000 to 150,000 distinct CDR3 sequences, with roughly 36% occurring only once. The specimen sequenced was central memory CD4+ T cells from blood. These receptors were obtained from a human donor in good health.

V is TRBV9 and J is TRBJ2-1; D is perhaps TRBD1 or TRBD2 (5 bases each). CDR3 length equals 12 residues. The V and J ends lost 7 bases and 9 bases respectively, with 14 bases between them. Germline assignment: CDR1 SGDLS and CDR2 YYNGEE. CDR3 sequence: CASGGERGEQFF. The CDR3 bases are TGTGCCAGCGGGGGTGAGCGCGGTGAGCAGTTCTTC.

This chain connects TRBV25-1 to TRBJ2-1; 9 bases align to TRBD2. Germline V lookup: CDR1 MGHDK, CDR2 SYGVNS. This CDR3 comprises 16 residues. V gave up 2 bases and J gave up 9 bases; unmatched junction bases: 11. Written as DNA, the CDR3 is TGTGCCAGCAGTGAAACAGGCGGGAGGGTTGGTGGTGAGCAGTTCTTC. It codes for CASSETGGRVGGEQFF.

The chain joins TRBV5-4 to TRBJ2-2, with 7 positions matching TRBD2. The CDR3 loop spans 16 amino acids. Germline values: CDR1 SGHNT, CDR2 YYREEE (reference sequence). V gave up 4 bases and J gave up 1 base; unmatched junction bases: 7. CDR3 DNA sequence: TGTGCCAGCAGCCAAAGGGGCGGGAGGAACACCGGGGAGCTGTTTTTT. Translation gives CASSQRGGRNTGELFF.

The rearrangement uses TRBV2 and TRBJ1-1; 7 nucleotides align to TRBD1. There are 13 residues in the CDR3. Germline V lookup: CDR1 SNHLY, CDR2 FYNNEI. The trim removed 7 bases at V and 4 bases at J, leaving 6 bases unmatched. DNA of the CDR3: TGTGCCAGCATCCGCGACAGGGTCACTGAAGCTTTCTTT. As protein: CASIRDRVTEAFF.

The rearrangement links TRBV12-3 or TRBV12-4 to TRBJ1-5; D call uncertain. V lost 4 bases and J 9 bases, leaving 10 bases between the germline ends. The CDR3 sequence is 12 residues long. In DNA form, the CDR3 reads TGTGCCAGCAGTTCCCCCCCCGGGCCCCAGCATTTT. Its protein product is CASSSPPGPQHF.

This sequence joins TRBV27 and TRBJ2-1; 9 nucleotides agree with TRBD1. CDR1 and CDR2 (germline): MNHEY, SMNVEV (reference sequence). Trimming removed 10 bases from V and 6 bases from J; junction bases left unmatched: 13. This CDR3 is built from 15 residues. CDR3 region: CAIKSAGQGSNEQFF. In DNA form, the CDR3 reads TGTGCCATTAAATCCGCGGGACAGGGTAGCAATGAGCAGTTCTTC.

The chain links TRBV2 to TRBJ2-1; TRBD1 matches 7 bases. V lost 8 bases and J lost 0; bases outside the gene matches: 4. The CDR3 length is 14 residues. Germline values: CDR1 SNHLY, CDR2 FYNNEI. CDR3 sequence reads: CASEQGNSYNEQFF. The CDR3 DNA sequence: TGTGCCAGCGAACAGGGGAACTCCTACAATGAGCAGTTCTTC.

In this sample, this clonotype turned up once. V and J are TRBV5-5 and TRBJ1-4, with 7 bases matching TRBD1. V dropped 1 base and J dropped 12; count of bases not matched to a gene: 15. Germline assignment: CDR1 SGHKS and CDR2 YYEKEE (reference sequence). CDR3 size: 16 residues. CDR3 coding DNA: TGTGCCAGCAGCTTGAATAAGGGGGCGATATCGATGGAACTGTTTTTT. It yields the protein CASSLNKGAISMELFF.

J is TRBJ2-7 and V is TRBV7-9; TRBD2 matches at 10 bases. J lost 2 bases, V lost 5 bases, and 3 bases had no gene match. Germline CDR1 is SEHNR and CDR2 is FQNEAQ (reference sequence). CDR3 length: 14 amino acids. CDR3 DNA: TGTGCCAGCAGCCAACTAGCGGGACCCTACGAGCAGTACTTC. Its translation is CASSQLAGPYEQYF.

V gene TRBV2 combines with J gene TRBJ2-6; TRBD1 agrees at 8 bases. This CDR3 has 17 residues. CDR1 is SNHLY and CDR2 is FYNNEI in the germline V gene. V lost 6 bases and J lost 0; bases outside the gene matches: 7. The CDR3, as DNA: TGTGCCAGCAGAGACAGGGGACCGCTCTCTGGGGCCAACGTCCTGACTTTC. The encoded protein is CASRDRGPLSGANVLTF.

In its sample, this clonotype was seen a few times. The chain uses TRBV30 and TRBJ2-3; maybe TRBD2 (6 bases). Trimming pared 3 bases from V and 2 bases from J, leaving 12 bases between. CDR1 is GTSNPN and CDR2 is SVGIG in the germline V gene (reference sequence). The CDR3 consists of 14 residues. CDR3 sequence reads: CAWRTGAATDTQYF. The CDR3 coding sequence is TGTGCCTGGAGAACGGGAGCCGCCACAGATACGCAGTATTTT. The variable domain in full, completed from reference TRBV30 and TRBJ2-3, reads SQTIHQWPATLVQPVGSPLSLECTVEGTSNPNLYWYRQAAGRGLQLLFYSVGIGQISSEVPQNLSASRPQDRQFILSSKKLLLSDSGFYLCAWRTGAATDTQYFGPGTRLTVL.